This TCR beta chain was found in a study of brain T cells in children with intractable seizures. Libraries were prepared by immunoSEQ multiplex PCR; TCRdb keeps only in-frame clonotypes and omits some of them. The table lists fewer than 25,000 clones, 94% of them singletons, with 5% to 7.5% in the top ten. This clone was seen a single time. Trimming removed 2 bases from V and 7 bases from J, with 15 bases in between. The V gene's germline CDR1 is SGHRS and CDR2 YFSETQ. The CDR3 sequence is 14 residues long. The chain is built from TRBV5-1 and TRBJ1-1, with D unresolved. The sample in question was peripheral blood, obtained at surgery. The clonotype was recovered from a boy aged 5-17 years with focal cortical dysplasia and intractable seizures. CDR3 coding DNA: TGCGCCAGCAGCTTTGGCGGGATCCGTAATGAAGCTTTCTTT. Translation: CASSFGGIRNEAFF.